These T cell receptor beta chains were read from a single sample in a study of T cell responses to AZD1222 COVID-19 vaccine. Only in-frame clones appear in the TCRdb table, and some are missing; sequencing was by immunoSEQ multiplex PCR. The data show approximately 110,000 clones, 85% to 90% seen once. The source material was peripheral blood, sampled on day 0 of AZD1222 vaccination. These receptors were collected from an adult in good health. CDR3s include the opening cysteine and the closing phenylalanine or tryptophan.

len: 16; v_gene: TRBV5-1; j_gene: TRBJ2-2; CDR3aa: CASSSDPRRGTGELFF
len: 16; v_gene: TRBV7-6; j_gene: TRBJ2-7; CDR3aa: CASSPRPGQGTYEQYF
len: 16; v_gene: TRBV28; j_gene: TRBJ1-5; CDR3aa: CASSLAGTGGRQPQHF
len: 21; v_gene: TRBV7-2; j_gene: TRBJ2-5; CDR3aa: CASSSAWTGNEREASLETQYF
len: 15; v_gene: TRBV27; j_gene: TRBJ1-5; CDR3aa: CASRASGGPGQPQHF
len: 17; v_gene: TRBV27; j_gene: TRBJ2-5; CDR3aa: CASSAPRGRDLPETQYF
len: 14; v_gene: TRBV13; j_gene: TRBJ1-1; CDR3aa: CASSLKTGNTEAFF
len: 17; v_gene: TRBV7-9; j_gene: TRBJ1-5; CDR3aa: CASSPVVGGIGNQPQHF
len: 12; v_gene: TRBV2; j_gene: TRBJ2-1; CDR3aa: CASIRGYNEQFF
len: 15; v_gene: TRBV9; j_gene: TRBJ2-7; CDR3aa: CASSSSVGGPYEQYF
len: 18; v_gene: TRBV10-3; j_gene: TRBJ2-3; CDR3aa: CAISESGRASGSRDTQYF
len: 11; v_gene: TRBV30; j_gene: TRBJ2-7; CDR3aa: CAWSTGREQYF
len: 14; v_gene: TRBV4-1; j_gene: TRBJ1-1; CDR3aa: CASRGTLKNTEAFF
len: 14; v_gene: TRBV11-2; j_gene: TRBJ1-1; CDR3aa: CASSYRGENTEAFF
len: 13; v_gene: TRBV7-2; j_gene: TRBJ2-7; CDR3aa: CASSTNRGGEQYF
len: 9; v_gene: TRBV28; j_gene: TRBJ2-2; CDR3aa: CASTGELFF
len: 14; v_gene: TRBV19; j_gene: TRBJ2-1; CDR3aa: CASSRWGHNNEQFF
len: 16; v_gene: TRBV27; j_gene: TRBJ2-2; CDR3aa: CASSLVGRMNTGELFF